This TCR beta chain was identified during a study of CXCR3-negative and CXCR3-positive naive CD8 T cells. UMI-labeled 5' RACE yielded the TRB cDNA libraries. With the 5' RACE reads reprocessed, TCRdb shows one record per CDR3 protein and no DNA. Listed are roughly 50,000 distinct CDR3 sequences; 20% to 25% falls within the top ten. Germline CDR1 SQVTM, CDR2 ANQGSEA. The CDR3 sequence is 13 residues long. What was sequenced was memory CD8+ T cells from blood. The TCR was taken from a human donor in good health. Some clones in this sample may be carry-over from other donors' samples. This chain uses TRBV29-1 with TRBJ1-6; TCRdb lists TRBD1, though no DNA is available to test this call. The CDR3 here is CSVLTGSVSPLHF.